What follows are 22 T cell receptor beta chains derived from one specimen sequenced in a study of identical twins. TCRdb redid the calling of the 5' RACE reads with MiXCR, one entry per CDR3 protein. This table has some 790,000 distinct CDR3 sequences, roughly 18% appearing once. The data were also submitted as part of a second study, on T cells expressing NK-cell markers.

The sequenced sample was PBMCs. All receptors come from a woman aged 18 to 35 in good health.

This clonotype has just a few counts. The gene calls are TRBV6-1 and TRBJ2-6; D not certain. Trimming left V 6 bases short and J 0 bases short, with 6 bases between. Germline CDR1 reads MNHNS; CDR2 reads SASEGT. The CDR3 spans 14 residues. The CDR3 coding sequence is TGTGCCAGCAGGGAAAGCTCTGGGGCCAACGTCCTGACTTTC. Residues: CASRESSGANVLTF.

This clonotype has just one count. This chain uses TRBV14 with TRBJ2-1; D may be TRBD1 or TRBD2 (5 bases each). Germline CDR1 SGHDN, CDR2 FVKESK. With 5 bases removed from V and 7 bases from J, the gap between germline ends came to 18 bases. The CDR3 is made up of 15 amino acids. CDR3 protein: CASSMLGTLGNEQFF. The CDR3 DNA follows: TGTGCCAGCAGCATGTTGGGGACCCTTGGGAATGAGCAGTTCTTC.

This clonotype came up many times. The chain carries TRBV20-1 and TRBJ1-2; D not certain. The CDR3 sequence is 11 residues long. V lost 1 base and J lost 5, with 5 bases in between. The germline CDR1 and CDR2 sequences are DFQATT and SNEGSKA (reference sequence). The CDR3 spells CSARVLYGYTF. CDR3 bases: TGCAGTGCTAGAGTGCTATATGGCTACACCTTC.

V and J are TRBV10-1 and TRBJ2-1; no definite D call. The CDR3 covers 12 residues. The V end lost 5 bases, the J end lost 5 bases, and 7 bases lay between the germline ends. The V gene's germline CDR1 is WNHNN and CDR2 SYGVQD (reference sequence). For the CDR3, the DNA is TGCGCCAGCAGTTCCAACGACAATGAGCAGTTCTTC. It encodes CASSSNDNEQFF.

This clonotype has a handful of counts. The chain employs TRBV20-1 and TRBJ1-1; no clear D gene. Trimming removed 6 bases at V and 1 base at J, with 6 bases between. This CDR3 is built from 11 residues. CDR1 is DFQATT, CDR2 SNEGSKA, per germline (reference sequence). Here the CDR3 DNA reads TGCAGTGCGAATGAGAACACTGAAGCTTTCTTT. This encodes CSANENTEAFF.

The chain combines TRBV11-2 with TRBJ2-5, with 7 bases identical to TRBD2. J gave up 5 bases and V 4 bases, and 10 bases lay outside the gene matches. From germline, CDR1 is SGHAT and CDR2 FQNNGV. The CDR3 spans 15 residues. The CDR3 DNA reads TGTGCCAGCAGCTCCGATCCGGGAGGTCTGGAGACCCAGTACTTC. It codes for CASSSDPGGLETQYF.

The gene calls are TRBV12-3 or TRBV12-4 and TRBJ2-3; 7 nucleotides match TRBD2. This CDR3 region has 14 residues. The J segment lost 5 bases and the V segment lost 6 bases, leaving 8 bases of the junction unmatched. CDR3 sequence: CASSPAGVVDTQYF. As DNA, the CDR3 is TGTGCCAGCAGCCCCGCGGGAGTGGTAGATACGCAGTATTTT.

The rearrangement links TRBV7-3 to TRBJ1-2, with D possibly being TRBD1 (5 bases). This CDR3 has 14 residues. The germline CDR1 and CDR2 sequences are SGHTA and FQGTGA. Trimming removed 5 bases at V and 3 bases at J, with 13 bases between. CDR3 region: CASSPTGTHYGYTF. The CDR3 region has the DNA TGTGCCAGCAGCCCCACCGGGACCCACTATGGCTACACCTTC.

This clonotype was seen only a few times. This chain uses TRBV12-3 or TRBV12-4 with TRBJ2-7, with TRBD2 matching over 8 bases. The trim removed 6 bases at V and 5 bases at J, leaving 9 bases unmatched. The CDR3 runs to 14 residues. CDR3 amino acids: CASRQIAGNNEQYF. The CDR3 DNA reads TGTGCCAGCAGACAGATAGCGGGAAACAACGAGCAGTACTTC.

In its sample, this clonotype was seen a few times. The chain joins TRBV5-1 to TRBJ2-7; the D call may be TRBD1 or TRBD2 (5 bases each). Germline-derived CDR1 and CDR2 are SGHRS and YFSETQ. The length of the CDR3 is 14 residues. Trimming pared 0 bases from V and 5 bases from J, leaving 12 bases between. CDR3 DNA: TGCGCCAGCAGCTTGGGGGACCCGAGCGACGAGCAGTACTTC. Protein product: CASSLGDPSDEQYF.

Regarding this clonotype: At one of its ends the junction is not consistent with the germline gene, which may arise from a read error. The rearrangement uses TRBV5-1 and TRBJ2-7; D is perhaps TRBD2 (6 bases). Looked up from germline, CDR1 is SGHRS and CDR2 is YFSETQ. The CDR3 runs to 14 residues. CDR3 residues: CASSSERASCEQYF. DNA for the CDR3: TGCGCCAGCAGCTCGGAGCGGGCCTCCTGCGAGCAGTACTTC.

This clonotype has just a few counts. The chain has TRBV10-3 and TRBJ2-7; D is ambiguous. V was cut by 0 bases and J by 4 bases, with 7 bases left in between. Germline values: CDR1 ENHRY, CDR2 SYGVKD. This CDR3 has 13 residues. The CDR3: CAISESVWYEQYF. Written as DNA, the CDR3 is TGTGCCATCAGTGAGTCGGTTTGGTACGAGCAGTACTTC.

This clonotype was seen more than once but under ten times. The rearrangement uses TRBV9 and TRBJ2-5, with 8 nucleotides matching TRBD2. The ends lost 4 bases at V and 2 bases at J; junction bases unmatched: 10. Germline V gene data show CDR1 as SGDLS and CDR2 as YYNGEE. The CDR3 spans 16 residues. The CDR3 coding sequence is TGTGCCAGCAGCACGTCGGTAGCGGGGATACAAGAGACCCAGTACTTC. As protein: CASSTSVAGIQETQYF.

The chain combines TRBV11-1 with TRBJ1-2; no clear D. CDR1 is SGHAT and CDR2 is FQDESV in the germline V gene (reference sequence). The CDR3 has 12 amino acids. V lost 4 bases, J lost 4 bases, and 7 bases lay in between. The CDR3 DNA is TGTGCCAGCAGCTGGGGTTCCTATGGCTACACCTTC. Its translation is CASSWGSYGYTF.

J is TRBJ2-7 and V is TRBV3-1, with D perhaps given as TRBD1 or TRBD2 (5 bases each). This CDR3 spans 17 amino acids. V shed 3 bases and J shed 0 bases, with 18 bases lying between them. The germline gives CDR1 LGHDT, CDR2 YNNKEL (reference sequence). The CDR3 is CASSQGSGTPGSYEQYF. The DNA of the CDR3 is TGTGCCAGCAGCCAGGGATCCGGGACCCCCGGCTCCTACGAGCAGTACTTC.

This clonotype turned up a few times. The V gene is TRBV29-1, the J gene TRBJ2-5; D remains unclear. The V gene lost 4 bases and the J gene lost 7 bases, with 13 bases spanning the gap. The germline V gene encodes CDR1 SQVTM and CDR2 ANQGSEA. The CDR3 has 12 residues. CDR3 DNA: TGCAGCGTTGTTCACGCGAGAGGGACCCAGTACTTC. Residues: CSVVHARGTQYF.

The chain carries TRBV20-1 and TRBJ1-1, with a possible D match to TRBD1 (5 bases). Trimming cost V 5 bases and J 1 base, with 11 bases left between them. The CDR3 spans 13 residues. In germline, CDR1 is DFQATT, CDR2 SNEGSKA (reference sequence). This CDR3 reads CSARTRKNTEAFF. The CDR3 nucleotides are TGCAGTGCTCGGACAAGAAAGAACACTGAAGCTTTCTTT.

In this sample, this clonotype turned up a few times. This chain joins TRBV20-1 and TRBJ2-3, with 7 bases aligning to TRBD2. The germline V gene has CDR1 DFQATT and CDR2 SNEGSKA (reference sequence). J lost 0 bases, V lost 3 bases, and 9 bases had no gene match. The CDR3 runs 16 residues. CDR3 nucleotide sequence: TGCAGTGCTAGGATGGGCGGGAGAAGGAGCACAGATACGCAGTATTTT. The encoded protein is CSARMGGRRSTDTQYF.

The chain has TRBV5-1 and TRBJ2-7, with TRBD2 matching 12 bases. J gave up 4 bases and V 7 bases, and 6 bases lay outside the gene matches. This CDR3 comprises 14 residues. Germline CDR1 and CDR2: SGHRS and YFSETQ. For the CDR3, the DNA is TGCGCCAGCCGTACTAGCGGGGGGCTATACGAGCAGTACTTC. Protein: CASRTSGGLYEQYF.

This clonotype was counted many times. The chain carries TRBV12-3 or TRBV12-4 and TRBJ2-1; D perhaps matches TRBD2 (6 bases). Trimming stripped 1 base from V and 9 bases from J, with 19 bases between. The CDR3 covers 16 residues. This CDR3 is CASSLVAARRSAEQFF. The DNA of the CDR3 is TGTGCCAGCAGTTTAGTAGCGGCTAGAAGGTCCGCTGAGCAGTTCTTC.

This clonotype was observed a handful of times. The rearrangement links TRBV3-1 to TRBJ2-4; the match to TRBD2 covers 9 bases. With 0 bases clipped from V and 6 bases from J, the junction kept 9 bases outside the gene matches. The germline gives CDR1 LGHDT, CDR2 YNNKEL (reference sequence). The CDR3 length is 17 residues. The CDR3 reads CASSQDGQREVRNIQYF. In nucleotides, the CDR3 is TGTGCCAGCAGCCAAGATGGACAGCGGGAGGTTAGAAACATTCAGTACTTC.

This clonotype showed up just a few times. The chain joins TRBV7-8 to TRBJ2-2, with TRBD1 matching 7 bases. CDR1 and CDR2 (germline): SGHVS, FQNEAQ. Unmatched junction bases numbered 7, after V lost 2 bases and J lost 7 bases. The length of the CDR3 is 15 residues. CDR3 nucleotide sequence: TGTGCCAGCAGCTTAAGGGGGCGAATGAACGGGGAGCTGTTTTTT. Translated: CASSLRGRMNGELFF. The full variable domain, with the rest looked up from reference TRBV7-8 and TRBJ2-2, is GAGVSQSPRYKVAKRGQDVALRCDPISGHVSLFWYQQALGQGPEFLTYFQNEAQLDKSGLPSDRFFAERPEGSVSTLKIQRTQQEDSAVYLCASSLRGRMNGELFFGEGSRLTVL.